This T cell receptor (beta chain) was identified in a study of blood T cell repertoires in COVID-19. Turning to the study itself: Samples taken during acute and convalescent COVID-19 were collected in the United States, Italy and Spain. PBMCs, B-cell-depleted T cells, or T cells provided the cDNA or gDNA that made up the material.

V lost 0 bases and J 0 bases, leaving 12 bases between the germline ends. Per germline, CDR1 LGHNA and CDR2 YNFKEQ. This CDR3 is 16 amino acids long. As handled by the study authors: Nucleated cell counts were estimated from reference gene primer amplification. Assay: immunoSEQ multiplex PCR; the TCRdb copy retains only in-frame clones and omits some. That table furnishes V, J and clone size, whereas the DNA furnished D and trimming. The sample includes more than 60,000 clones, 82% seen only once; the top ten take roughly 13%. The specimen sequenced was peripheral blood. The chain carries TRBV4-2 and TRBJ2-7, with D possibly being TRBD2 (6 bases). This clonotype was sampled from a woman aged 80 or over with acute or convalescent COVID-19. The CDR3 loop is CASSQEGDWSSYEQYF. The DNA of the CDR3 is TGTGCCAGCAGCCAAGAGGGGGACTGGAGCTCCTACGAGCAGTACTTC.